This paragraph covers one T cell receptor (beta chain) sequence. This specimen belongs to a study of cytomegalovirus exposure and HLA in healthy donors. V gave up 1 base and J gave up 4 bases, with 8 bases separating them. This CDR3 is built from 14 residues. Germline-derived CDR1 and CDR2 are LNHDA and SQIVND (reference sequence). 13 Jbeta primers and 60 Vbeta primers were used for the PCR. TCRdb's copy holds only in-frame clones and misses some; the assay was immunoSEQ multiplex PCR. This table has about 160,000 clones, 55% to 70% appearing once. The donors were healthy bone marrow donors. The gene calls are TRBV19 and TRBJ1-5; D unclear. The clonotype comes from a woman aged 60-75 years in good health and CMV-seropositive. Sample: PBMCs. In DNA form, the CDR3 reads TGTGCCAGTAGTATAGGGCACTATAATCAGCCCCAGCATTTT. It translates to CASSIGHYNQPQHF.